This TCR beta chain was found in a study of human T cells and chemical hapten exposure. As for the study in general: The patients, most of them female, presented with alopecia areata, totalis or universalis.

V was clipped by 2 bases and J by 8 bases; unmatched bases: 9. Germline CDR1 reads SGHDN; CDR2 reads FVKESK. This CDR3 spans 15 amino acids. Time point denoted: patch test 1, 2 weeks after DPC sensitization. This sample's treatment: therapeutic diphenylcyclopropenone sensitization with weekly scalp DPC. Researchers extracted total RNA from unfractionated whole blood. This clonotype has at least ten counts. TCRdb itself ran the RACE reads through MiXCR, one entry per CDR3 protein. This repertoire shows about 83,000 distinct CDR3 sequences, about 8% found once; its top ten account for roughly 1.5%. This clonotype originated in a woman in her 30s with alopecia areata. Some clones in this sample may be carry-over from other donors' samples. The genes are TRBV14 and TRBJ2-3; 8 nucleotides line up with TRBD2. Sample: whole blood, taken in connection with sensitization to the hapten diphenylcyclopropenone (DPC). The CDR3 spells CASSQQTSVRATQYF. The DNA for the CDR3 is TGTGCCAGCAGCCAACAGACTAGCGTCCGTGCTACGCAGTATTTT.